The following is a T cell receptor beta chain sequence with its context. Some 90 million PBMCs went into genomic DNA for unsorted samples. The data stem from a study of shared clonotypes between healthy human individuals. CDR3 length equals 14 residues. V shed 3 bases, J shed 3 bases, and the junction held 4 bases outside the gene matches. From germline, CDR1 is SGHRS and CDR2 YFSETQ. Per the original data handling: Filtering differed because ImmunoSEQ produced junction-only sequences that carried no quality scores. Sequenced by immunoSEQ multiplex PCR; TCRdb stores in-frame clones only, minus some. That table furnishes V, J and clone size, whereas the DNA furnished D and trimming. This sample has roughly 490,000 clones; less than 80% occur once, and the top ten carry over 10%.

The sequenced sample consisted of PBMCs. The gene calls are TRBV5-1 and TRBJ1-2, with TRBD1 identical over 8 bases. The TCR comes from a woman in her thirties or forties in good health. Some clones in this sample may be carry-over from other donors' samples. The CDR3 protein is CASSSGQGDYGYTF. CDR3 DNA: TGCGCCAGCAGCTCCGGACAGGGCGACTATGGCTACACCTTC.